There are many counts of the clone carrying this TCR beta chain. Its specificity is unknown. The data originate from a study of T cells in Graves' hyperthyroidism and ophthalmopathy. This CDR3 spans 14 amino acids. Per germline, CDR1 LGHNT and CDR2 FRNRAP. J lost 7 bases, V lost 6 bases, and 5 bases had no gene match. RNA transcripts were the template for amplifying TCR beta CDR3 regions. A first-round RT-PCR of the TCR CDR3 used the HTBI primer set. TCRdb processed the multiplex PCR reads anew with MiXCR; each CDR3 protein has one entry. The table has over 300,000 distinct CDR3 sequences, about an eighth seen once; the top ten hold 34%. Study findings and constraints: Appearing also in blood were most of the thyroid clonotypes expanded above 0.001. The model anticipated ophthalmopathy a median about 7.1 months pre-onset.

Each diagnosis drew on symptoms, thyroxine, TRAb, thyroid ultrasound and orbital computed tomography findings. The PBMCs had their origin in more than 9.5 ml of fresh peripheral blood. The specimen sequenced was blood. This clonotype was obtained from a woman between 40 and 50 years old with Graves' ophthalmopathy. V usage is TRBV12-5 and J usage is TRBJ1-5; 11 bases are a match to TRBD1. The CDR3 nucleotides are TGTGCTAGTGGCCGGGGACAGGGGGGACAGCCCCAGCATTTT. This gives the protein CASGRGQGGQPQHF.